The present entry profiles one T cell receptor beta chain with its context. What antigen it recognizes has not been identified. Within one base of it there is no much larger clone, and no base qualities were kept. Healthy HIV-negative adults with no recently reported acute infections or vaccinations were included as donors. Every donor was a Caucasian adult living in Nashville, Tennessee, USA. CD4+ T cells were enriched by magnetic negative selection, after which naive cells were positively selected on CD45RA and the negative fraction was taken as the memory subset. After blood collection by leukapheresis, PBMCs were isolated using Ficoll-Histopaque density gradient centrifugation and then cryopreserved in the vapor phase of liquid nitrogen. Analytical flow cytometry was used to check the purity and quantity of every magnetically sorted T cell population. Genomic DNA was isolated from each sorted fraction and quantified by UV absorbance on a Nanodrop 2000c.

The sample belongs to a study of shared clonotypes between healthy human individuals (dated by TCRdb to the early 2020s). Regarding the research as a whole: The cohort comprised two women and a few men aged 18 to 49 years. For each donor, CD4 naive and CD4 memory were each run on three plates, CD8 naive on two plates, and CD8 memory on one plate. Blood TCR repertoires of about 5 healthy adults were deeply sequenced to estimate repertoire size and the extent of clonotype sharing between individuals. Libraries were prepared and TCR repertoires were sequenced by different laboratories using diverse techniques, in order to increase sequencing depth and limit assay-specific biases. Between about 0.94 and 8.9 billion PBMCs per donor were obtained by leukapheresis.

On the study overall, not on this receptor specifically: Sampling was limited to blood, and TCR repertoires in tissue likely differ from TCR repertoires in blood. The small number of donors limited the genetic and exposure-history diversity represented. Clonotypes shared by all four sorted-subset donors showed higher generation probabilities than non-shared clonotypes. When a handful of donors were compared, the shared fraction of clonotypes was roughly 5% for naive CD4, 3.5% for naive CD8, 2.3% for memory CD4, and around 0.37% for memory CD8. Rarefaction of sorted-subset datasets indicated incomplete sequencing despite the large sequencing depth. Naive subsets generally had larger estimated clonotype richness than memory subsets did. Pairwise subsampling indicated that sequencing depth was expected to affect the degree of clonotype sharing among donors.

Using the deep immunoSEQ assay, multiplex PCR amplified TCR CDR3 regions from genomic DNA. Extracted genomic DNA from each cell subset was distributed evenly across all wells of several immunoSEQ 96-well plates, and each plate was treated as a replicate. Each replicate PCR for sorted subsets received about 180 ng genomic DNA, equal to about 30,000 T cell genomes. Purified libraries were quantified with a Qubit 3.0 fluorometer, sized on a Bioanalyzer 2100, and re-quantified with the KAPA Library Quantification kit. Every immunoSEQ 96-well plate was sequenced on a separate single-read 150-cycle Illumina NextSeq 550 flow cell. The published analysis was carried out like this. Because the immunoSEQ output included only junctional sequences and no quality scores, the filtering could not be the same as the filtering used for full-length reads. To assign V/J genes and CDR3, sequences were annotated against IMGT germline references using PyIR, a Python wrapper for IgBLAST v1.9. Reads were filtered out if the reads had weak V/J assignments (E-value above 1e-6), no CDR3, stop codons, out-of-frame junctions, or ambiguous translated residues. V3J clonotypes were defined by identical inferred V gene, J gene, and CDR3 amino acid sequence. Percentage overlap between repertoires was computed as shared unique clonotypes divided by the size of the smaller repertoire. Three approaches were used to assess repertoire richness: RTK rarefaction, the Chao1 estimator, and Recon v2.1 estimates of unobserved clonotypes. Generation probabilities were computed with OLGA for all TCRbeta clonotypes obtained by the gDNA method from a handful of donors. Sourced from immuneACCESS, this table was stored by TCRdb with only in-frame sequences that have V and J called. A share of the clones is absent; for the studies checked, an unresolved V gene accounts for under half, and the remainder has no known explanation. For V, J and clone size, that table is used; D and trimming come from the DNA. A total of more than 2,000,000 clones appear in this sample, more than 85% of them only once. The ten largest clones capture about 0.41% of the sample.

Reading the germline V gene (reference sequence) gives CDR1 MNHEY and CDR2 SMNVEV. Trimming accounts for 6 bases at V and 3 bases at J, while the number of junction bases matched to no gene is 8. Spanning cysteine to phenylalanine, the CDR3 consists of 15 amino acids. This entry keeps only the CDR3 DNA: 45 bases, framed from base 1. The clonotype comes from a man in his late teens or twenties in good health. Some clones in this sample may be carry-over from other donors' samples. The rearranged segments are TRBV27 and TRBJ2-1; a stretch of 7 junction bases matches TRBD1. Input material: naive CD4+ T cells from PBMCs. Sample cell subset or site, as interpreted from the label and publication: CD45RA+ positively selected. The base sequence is TGTGCCAGCAGAGTAGGACAGGCCGTCTACAATGAGCAGTTCTTC. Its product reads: CASRVGQAVYNEQFF.